This TCR beta chain was recovered during a study of blood T cell repertoires in COVID-19. In the study overall: Acute-phase and convalescent COVID-19 samples originated in the United States, Italy and Spain.

Study processing details: Quantification of nucleated cells was approximated via reference gene primer amplification. The table came from immunoSEQ multiplex PCR; TCRdb's copy has only in-frame clones and leaves some out. That table furnishes V, J and clone size, whereas the DNA furnished D and trimming. This table has about 190,000 clones, around nine tenths appearing once. The germline V gene has CDR1 LGHNA and CDR2 YNFKEQ. Trimming stripped 0 bases from V and 2 bases from J, with 17 bases between. CDR3 length: 18 residues. The chain joins TRBV4-2 to TRBJ2-1, with D perhaps matching TRBD2 (6 bases). This sequence was found in a woman aged 40 to 49 who had recovered from COVID-19. Sample: peripheral blood. The CDR3: CASSQEGVRGRAYNEQFF. The CDR3 DNA sequence: TGTGCCAGCAGCCAAGAAGGGGTACGGGGGAGAGCCTACAATGAGCAGTTCTTC.